Presented here are 17 T cell receptor beta chains from one specimen sequenced in a study of blood T cell repertoires in COVID-19. Here immunoSEQ multiplex PCR was the method, and the copy in TCRdb shows in-frame clones only, minus some. This repertoire shows approximately 15,000 clones, 88% found once; its top ten account for 12%. The sample taken for sequencing was peripheral blood. These receptors all come from a human donor in a cohort sampled during active COVID-19.

The chain couples TRBV9 to TRBJ1-2; possibly TRBD1 for D (5 bases). Germline loops: CDR1 SGDLS, CDR2 YYNGEE. V was shortened by 5 bases and J by 0 bases, with 17 bases between the two germline ends. The CDR3 runs to 16 residues. Written as DNA, the CDR3 is TGTGCCAGCAGTACAGGTCAAACGTCGGCTAACTATGGCTACACCTTC. Translated, it gives CASSTGQTSANYGYTF. Full variable domain (outside the CDR3, taken from reference TRBV9 and TRBJ1-2): DSGVTQTPKHLITATGQRVTLRCSPRSGDLSVYWYQQSLDQGLQFLIQYYNGEERAKGNILERFSAQQFPDLHSELNLSSLELGDSALYFCASSTGQTSANYGYTFGSGTRLTVV.

V and J are TRBV6-5 and TRBJ2-2, with 7 bases that match TRBD2. With V trimmed by 2 bases and J by 1 base, 4 bases remained unmatched. In germline, CDR1 is MNHEY, CDR2 SVGAGI. The CDR3 length is 16 residues. The CDR3, as DNA: TGTGCCAGCAGTTACGCCACGGGGGGGAACACCGGGGAGCTGTTTTTT. Translating it yields CASSYATGGNTGELFF.

The chain employs TRBV11-2 and TRBJ2-1, with D perhaps TRBD1 (5 bases). CDR3 length: 14 residues. Trimming shortened V by 5 bases and J by 0 bases, and 8 bases separated the two germline ends. In germline, CDR1 is SGHAT, CDR2 FQNNGV. The CDR3 region has the DNA TGTGCCAGCAGCCTCCAGGGCTCCTACAATGAGCAGTTCTTC. It encodes CASSLQGSYNEQFF.

The chain links TRBV5-1 to TRBJ2-2; 12 nucleotides line up with TRBD2. Per germline, CDR1 SGHRS and CDR2 YFSETQ. CDR3 length: 17 residues. Germline trimming cut 1 base from V and 5 bases from J; bases unmatched to any gene: 6. The CDR3 coding sequence is TGCGCCAGCAGCTTGTCGGGACTAGCGGGTCGGACCGGGGAGCTGTTTTTT. Encoded protein: CASSLSGLAGRTGELFF. Together with reference TRBV5-1 and TRBJ2-2, the CDR3 gives the full variable domain: KAGVTQTPRYLIKTRGQQVTLSCSPISGHRSVSWYQQTPGQGLQFLFEYFSETQRNKGNFPGRFSGRQFSNSRSEMNVSTLELGDSALYLCASSLSGLAGRTGELFFGEGSRLTVL.

J is TRBJ2-1 and V is TRBV12-3 or TRBV12-4; D call uncertain. The CDR3 is 13 amino acids. The V end was cut by 0 bases, the J end by 11 bases, with 11 bases between. The CDR3 coding sequence is TGTGCCAGCAGTTTAGCCGAGCAAACCCAGCAGTTCTTC. Amino acid sequence: CASSLAEQTQQFF.

The chain recombines TRBV2 with TRBJ2-7, with 8 bases identical to TRBD1. The ends lost 11 bases at V and 2 bases at J; junction bases unmatched: 17. The CDR3 length is 16 residues. Germline-derived CDR1 and CDR2 are SNHLY and FYNNEI. The CDR3 coding sequence is TGTGCCCCCCTGGGACAGGTTATTGCCTATGCCTACGAGCAGTACTTC. Translation: CAPLGQVIAYAYEQYF. The entire variable domain, with the rest obtained from reference TRBV2 and TRBJ2-7, is as follows: EPEVTQTPSHQVTQMGQEVILRCVPISNHLYFYWYRQILGQKVEFLVSFYNNEISEKSEIFDDQFSVERPDGSNFTLKIRSTKLEDSAMYFCAPLGQVIAYAYEQYFGPGTRLTVT.

The sample holds one count of this clone. This chain joins TRBV2 and TRBJ2-3, with TRBD1 identical over 7 bases. The CDR3 length is 15 residues. Per germline, CDR1 SNHLY and CDR2 FYNNEI. The trim removed 8 bases at V and 0 bases at J, leaving 8 bases unmatched. CDR3 sequence: CASPYRGPSTDTQYF. CDR3 DNA: TGTGCCAGCCCATACAGGGGCCCTAGCACAGATACGCAGTATTTT.

V usage is TRBV11-2 and J usage is TRBJ1-1; 8 bases are a match to TRBD1. V lost 4 bases and J lost 13; bases outside the gene matches: 8. Germline values: CDR1 SGHAT, CDR2 FQNNGV. This CDR3 is built from 12 residues. Here the CDR3 reads CASSSGDRLVFF. In DNA form, the CDR3 reads TGTGCCAGCAGCTCCGGGGACAGGTTGGTTTTCTTT. The full variable domain, in which reference TRBV11-2 and TRBJ1-1 provide the parts outside the CDR3, is EAGVAQSPRYKIIEKRQSVAFWCNPISGHATLYWYQQILGQGPKLLIQFQNNGVVDDSQLPKDRFSAERLKGVDSTLKIQPAKLEDSAVYLCASSSGDRLVFFGQGTRLTVV.

Here the CDR3 reads CASSEAQGRNEQFF. The CDR3 nucleotides read TGCGCCAGCAGTGAAGCACAGGGTAGGAATGAGCAGTTCTTC. The J gene is TRBJ2-1, the V gene TRBV10-1, with D tentatively TRBD1 (6 bases). V dropped 3 bases and J dropped 7 bases, with 13 bases sitting between them. This CDR3 region has 14 residues. Germline-derived CDR1 and CDR2 are WNHNN and SYGVQD (reference sequence).

J is TRBJ2-1 and V is TRBV29-1, with TRBD2 matching over 11 bases. Germline trimming cut 6 bases from V and 2 bases from J; bases unmatched to any gene: 15. The CDR3 is made up of 18 amino acids. Germline V gene lookup returns CDR1 SQVTM and CDR2 ANQGSEA. The CDR3 region is CSVPTRGSSGGTYNEQFF. The CDR3 region has the DNA TGCAGCGTCCCCACCCGGGGTTCTAGCGGGGGGACCTACAATGAGCAGTTCTTC.

The chain is built from TRBV5-6 and TRBJ1-4; D gene unclear. V lost 5 bases to trimming and J lost 8 bases, with 10 bases between them. The germline gives CDR1 SGHDT, CDR2 YYEEEE. The CDR3 is made up of 12 amino acids. CDR3 DNA: TGTGCCAGCAGGGGTTCGGGGGAAAAACTGTTTTTT. Its translation is CASRGSGEKLFF.

The sample holds a few counts of this clone. V usage is TRBV19 and J usage is TRBJ2-1; 11 positions match TRBD2. The junction had 9 bases not matched to a gene; V was cut back by 4 bases and J by 7 bases. This CDR3 has 16 residues. Germline V CDR1 and CDR2: LNHDA, SQIVND (reference sequence). Here the CDR3 DNA reads TGTGCCAGTAGTAGATTAGCGGGGGGGCTTTGGAATGAGCAGTTCTTC. Amino acids: CASSRLAGGLWNEQFF.

The chain couples TRBV2 to TRBJ1-5, with 11 bases fitting TRBD1. Unmatched junction bases numbered 5, after V lost 2 bases and J lost 5 bases. Germline V gene data show CDR1 as SNHLY and CDR2 as FYNNEI. The CDR3 is made up of 16 amino acids. Here the CDR3 reads CASSEYGTGGYQPQHF. The CDR3 DNA sequence: TGTGCCAGCAGTGAATACGGGACAGGGGGTTATCAGCCCCAGCATTTT. Based on the CDR3 plus reference TRBV2 and TRBJ1-5, the full variable domain is EPEVTQTPSHQVTQMGQEVILRCVPISNHLYFYWYRQILGQKVEFLVSFYNNEISEKSEIFDDQFSVERPDGSNFTLKIRSTKLEDSAMYFCASSEYGTGGYQPQHFGDGTRLSIL.

The chain employs TRBV27 and TRBJ2-1, with TRBD1 identical over 10 bases. The CDR3 covers 15 residues. The germline gives CDR1 MNHEY, CDR2 SMNVEV (reference sequence). The trim removed 5 bases at V and 2 bases at J, leaving 3 bases unmatched. Here the CDR3 DNA reads TGTGCCAGCAGTCAGGACAGGGGGGCCTACAATGAGCAGTTCTTC. Translating gives CASSQDRGAYNEQFF.

The J gene is TRBJ2-7, the V gene TRBV25-1; D is ambiguous. CDR3 length: 13 amino acids. The V gene's germline CDR1 is MGHDK and CDR2 SYGVNS. Trimming took off 3 bases at V and 12 bases at J, with 18 bases between the two ends. CDR3 amino acids: CASSEVGSSSLYF. The CDR3 DNA follows: TGTGCCAGCAGTGAGGTGGGTAGCTCAAGTCTGTACTTC.

This clone was detected only once. The chain couples TRBV6-5 to TRBJ2-6; weak D call: TRBD2 (6 bases). This CDR3 comprises 14 residues. Trimming left V 9 bases short and J 4 bases short, with 13 bases between. Per germline, CDR1 MNHEY and CDR2 SVGAGI. The CDR3 loop reads CASLKEGGANVLTF. CDR3 bases: TGTGCCAGTCTAAAGGAGGGAGGGGCCAACGTCCTGACTTTC.

The chain joins TRBV28 to TRBJ1-1; no firm D call. Between the trimmed V and J ends, which lost 7 bases and 0 bases, there was a span of 6 bases. The CDR3 sequence is 12 residues long. Germline loops: CDR1 MDHEN, CDR2 SYDVKM. In nucleotides, the CDR3 is TGTGCCAGCACCTATTTGAACACTGAAGCTTTCTTT. Protein: CASTYLNTEAFF.